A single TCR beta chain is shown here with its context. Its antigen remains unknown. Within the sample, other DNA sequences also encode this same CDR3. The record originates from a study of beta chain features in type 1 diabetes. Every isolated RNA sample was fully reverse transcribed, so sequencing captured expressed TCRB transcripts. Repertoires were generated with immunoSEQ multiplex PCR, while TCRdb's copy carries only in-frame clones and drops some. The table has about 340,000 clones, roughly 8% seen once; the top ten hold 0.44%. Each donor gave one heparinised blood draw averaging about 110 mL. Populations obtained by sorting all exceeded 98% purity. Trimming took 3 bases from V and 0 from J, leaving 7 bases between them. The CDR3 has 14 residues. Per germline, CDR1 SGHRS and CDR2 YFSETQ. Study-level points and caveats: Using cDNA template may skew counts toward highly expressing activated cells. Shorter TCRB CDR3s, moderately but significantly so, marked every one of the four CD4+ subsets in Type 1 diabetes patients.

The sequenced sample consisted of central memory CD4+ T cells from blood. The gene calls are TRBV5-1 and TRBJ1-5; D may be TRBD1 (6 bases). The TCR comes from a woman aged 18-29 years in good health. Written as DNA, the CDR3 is TGCGCCAGCAGCTCAGGGGTTAGCAATCAGCCCCAGCATTTT. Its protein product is CASSSGVSNQPQHF.